This T cell receptor beta chain stems from a study of T-cell memory formation after mild COVID-19. Germline CDR1 reads SGHAT; CDR2 reads FQNNGV. With 0 bases removed from V and 4 bases from J, the gap between germline ends came to 13 bases. CDR3 length equals 15 residues. TCRdb used MiXCR to reprocess the 5' RACE reads, holding one entry per CDR3 protein. The table shows some 210,000 distinct CDR3 sequences, with 27% occurring only once. This TCR was sampled from an adult woman who had mild COVID-19 (a few samples of this study predate the infection). Cell type and time point are not known. This chain links TRBV11-2 with TRBJ2-7; no reliable D call. Sequencing was performed on PBMCs or a T cell subset sorted from them (not recorded which). As DNA, the CDR3 is TGTGCCAGCAGCTTAGATATCCCGTCGGCGTACGAGCAGTACTTC. This translates into CASSLDIPSAYEQYF.